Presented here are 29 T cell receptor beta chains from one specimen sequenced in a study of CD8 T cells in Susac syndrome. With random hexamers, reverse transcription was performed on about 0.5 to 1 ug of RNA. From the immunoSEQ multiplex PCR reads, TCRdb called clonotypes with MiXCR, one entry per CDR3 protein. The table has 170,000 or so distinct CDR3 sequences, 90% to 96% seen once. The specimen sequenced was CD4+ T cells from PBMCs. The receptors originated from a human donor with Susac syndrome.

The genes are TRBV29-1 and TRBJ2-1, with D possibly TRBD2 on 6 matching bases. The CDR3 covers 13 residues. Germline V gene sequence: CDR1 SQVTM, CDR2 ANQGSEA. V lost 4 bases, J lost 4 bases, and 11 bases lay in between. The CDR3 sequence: CSVVASVYNEQFF. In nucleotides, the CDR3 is TGCAGCGTTGTGGCTAGCGTTTACAATGAGCAGTTCTTC.

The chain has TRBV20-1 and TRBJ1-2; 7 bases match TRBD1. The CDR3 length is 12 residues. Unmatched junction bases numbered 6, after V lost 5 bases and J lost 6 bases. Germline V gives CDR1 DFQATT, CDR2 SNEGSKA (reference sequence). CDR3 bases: TGCAGTGCTCAACAGGGGTCGGATGGCTACACCTTC. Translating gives CSAQQGSDGYTF.

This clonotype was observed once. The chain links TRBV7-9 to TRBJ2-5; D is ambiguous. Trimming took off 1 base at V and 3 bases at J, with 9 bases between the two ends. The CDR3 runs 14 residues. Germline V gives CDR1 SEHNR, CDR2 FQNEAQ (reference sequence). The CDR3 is CASSLDLREETQYF. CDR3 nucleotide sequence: TGTGCCAGCAGCTTAGATCTCCGTGAAGAGACCCAGTACTTC.

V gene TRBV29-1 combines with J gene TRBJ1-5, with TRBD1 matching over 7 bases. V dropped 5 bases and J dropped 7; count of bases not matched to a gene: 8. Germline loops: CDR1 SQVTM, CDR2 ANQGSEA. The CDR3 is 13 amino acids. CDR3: CSVRTGVEQPQHF. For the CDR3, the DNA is TGCAGCGTTAGAACAGGGGTAGAGCAGCCCCAGCATTTT.

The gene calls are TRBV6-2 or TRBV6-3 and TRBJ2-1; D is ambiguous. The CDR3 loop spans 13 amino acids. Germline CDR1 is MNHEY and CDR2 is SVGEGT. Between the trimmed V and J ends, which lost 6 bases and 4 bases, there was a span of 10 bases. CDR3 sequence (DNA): TGTGCCAGCAGCCTCTCGGATTACAATGAGCAGTTCTTC. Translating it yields CASSLSDYNEQFF.

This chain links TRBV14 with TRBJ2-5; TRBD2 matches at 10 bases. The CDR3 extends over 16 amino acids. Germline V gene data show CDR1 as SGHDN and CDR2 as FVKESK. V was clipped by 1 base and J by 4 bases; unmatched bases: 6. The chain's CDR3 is CASSQGASGSGETQYF. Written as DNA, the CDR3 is TGTGCCAGCAGCCAAGGGGCTAGCGGGAGCGGAGAGACCCAGTACTTC.

CDR3 loop: CASRGLAVTGELFF. In nucleotides, the CDR3 is TGTGCCAGCAGGGGACTAGCTGTCACCGGGGAGCTGTTTTTT. The rearrangement uses TRBV3-1 and TRBJ2-2, with 9 bases matching TRBD2. This CDR3 has 14 amino acids. Germline V CDR1 and CDR2: LGHDT, YNNKEL (reference sequence). V was pared by 6 bases and J by 4 bases, with 3 bases of the junction left unmatched. The full variable domain, its missing parts supplied by reference TRBV3-1 and TRBJ2-2, is DTAVSQTPKYLVTQMGNDKSIKCEQNLGHDTMYWYKQDSKKFLKIMFSYNNKELIINETVPNRFSPKSPDKAHLNLHINSLELGDSAVYFCASRGLAVTGELFFGEGSRLTVL.

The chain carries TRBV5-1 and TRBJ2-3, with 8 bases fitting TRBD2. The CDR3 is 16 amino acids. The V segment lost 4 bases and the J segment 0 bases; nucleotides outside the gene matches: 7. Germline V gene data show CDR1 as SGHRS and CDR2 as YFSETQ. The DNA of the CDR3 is TGCGCCAGCAGCCAAATCCTAGCGGGCAGCACAGATACGCAGTATTTT. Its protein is CASSQILAGSTDTQYF.

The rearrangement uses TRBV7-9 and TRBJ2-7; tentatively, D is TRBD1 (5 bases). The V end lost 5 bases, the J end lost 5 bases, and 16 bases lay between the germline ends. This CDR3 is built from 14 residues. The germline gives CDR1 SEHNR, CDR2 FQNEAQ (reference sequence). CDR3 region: CASSPAMDTDEQYF. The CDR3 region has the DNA TGTGCCAGCAGCCCAGCCATGGACACGGACGAGCAGTACTTC.

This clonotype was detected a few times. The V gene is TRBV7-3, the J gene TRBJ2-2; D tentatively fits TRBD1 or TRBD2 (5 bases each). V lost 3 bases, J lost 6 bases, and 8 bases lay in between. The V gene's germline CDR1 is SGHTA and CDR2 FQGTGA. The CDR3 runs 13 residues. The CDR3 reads CASSFRGAGELFF. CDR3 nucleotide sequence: TGTGCCAGCAGCTTTCGAGGGGCCGGGGAGCTGTTTTTT.

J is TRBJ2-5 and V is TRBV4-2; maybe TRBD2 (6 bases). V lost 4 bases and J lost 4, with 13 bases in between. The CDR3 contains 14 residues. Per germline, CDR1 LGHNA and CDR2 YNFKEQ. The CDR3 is CASSRGEVGETQYF. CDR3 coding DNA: TGTGCCAGCAGCCGCGGGGAGGTGGGAGAGACCCAGTACTTC.

This CDR3 is CASSPSGAREGAQYF. DNA of the CDR3: TGTGCCAGCAGCCCGAGCGGAGCCCGCGAAGGCGCCCAGTACTTC. This rearrangement joins TRBV3-1 to TRBJ2-5; the D gene is possibly TRBD2 (5 bases). The CDR3 is 15 residues long. Germline-derived CDR1 and CDR2 are LGHDT and YNNKEL (reference sequence). The ends were cut back, 4 bases at V and 9 bases at J, with 21 bases in the middle.

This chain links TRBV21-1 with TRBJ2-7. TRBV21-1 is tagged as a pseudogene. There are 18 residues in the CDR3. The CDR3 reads CASSKRIWKTQSTYEQYV. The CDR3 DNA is TGTGCCAGCAGCAAAAGGATCTGGAAAACCCAGTCAACCTACGAGCAGTACGTC.

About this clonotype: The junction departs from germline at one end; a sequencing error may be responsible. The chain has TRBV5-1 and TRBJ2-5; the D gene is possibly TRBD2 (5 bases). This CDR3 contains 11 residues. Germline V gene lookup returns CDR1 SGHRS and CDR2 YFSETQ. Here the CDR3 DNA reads TGTGCCAGCTCCGGGGAGGAGACCCAGTACTTC. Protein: CASSGEETQYF.

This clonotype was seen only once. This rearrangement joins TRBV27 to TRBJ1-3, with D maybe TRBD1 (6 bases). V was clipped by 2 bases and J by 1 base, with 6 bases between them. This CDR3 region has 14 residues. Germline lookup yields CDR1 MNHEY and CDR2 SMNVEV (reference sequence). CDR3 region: CASSLQGSGNTIYF. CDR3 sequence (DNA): TGTGCCAGCAGTTTACAGGGGTCTGGAAACACCATATATTTT.

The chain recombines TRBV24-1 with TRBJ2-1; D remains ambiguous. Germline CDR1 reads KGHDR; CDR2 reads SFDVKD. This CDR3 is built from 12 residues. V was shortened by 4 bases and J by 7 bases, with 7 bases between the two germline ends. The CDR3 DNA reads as TGTGCCACCAGTGAGTCGAGGAATGAGCAGTTCTTC. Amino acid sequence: CATSESRNEQFF.

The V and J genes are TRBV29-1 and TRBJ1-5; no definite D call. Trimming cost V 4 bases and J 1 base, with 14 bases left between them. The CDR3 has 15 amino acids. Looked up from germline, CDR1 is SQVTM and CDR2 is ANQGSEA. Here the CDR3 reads CSVAYGSGSNQPQHF. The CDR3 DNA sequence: TGCAGCGTTGCCTACGGATCGGGAAGCAATCAGCCCCAGCATTTT.

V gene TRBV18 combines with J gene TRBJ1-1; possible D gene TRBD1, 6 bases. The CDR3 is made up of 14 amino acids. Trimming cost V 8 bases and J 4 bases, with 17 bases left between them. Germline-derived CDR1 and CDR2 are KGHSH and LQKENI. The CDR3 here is CASKLGRGSTEAFF. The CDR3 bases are TGTGCCAGCAAGTTAGGTAGGGGGAGCACTGAAGCTTTCTTT.

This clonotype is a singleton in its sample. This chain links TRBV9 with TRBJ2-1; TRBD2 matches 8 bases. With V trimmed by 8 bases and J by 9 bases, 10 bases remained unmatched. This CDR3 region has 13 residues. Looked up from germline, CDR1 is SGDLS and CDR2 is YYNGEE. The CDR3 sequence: CASAGLAGLEQFF. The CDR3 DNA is TGTGCCAGTGCCGGACTAGCCGGACTTGAGCAGTTCTTC.

The CDR3 protein is CATSDRGGRSEAQHF. In DNA, the CDR3 is TGTGCCACCAGTGACCGAGGGGGCCGATCAGAGGCCCAGCATTTT. The chain links TRBV24-1 to TRBJ1-5; 7 nucleotides line up with TRBD1. With 4 bases clipped from V and 11 bases from J, the junction kept 13 bases outside the gene matches. The germline CDR1 and CDR2 sequences are KGHDR and SFDVKD. The CDR3 consists of 15 residues.

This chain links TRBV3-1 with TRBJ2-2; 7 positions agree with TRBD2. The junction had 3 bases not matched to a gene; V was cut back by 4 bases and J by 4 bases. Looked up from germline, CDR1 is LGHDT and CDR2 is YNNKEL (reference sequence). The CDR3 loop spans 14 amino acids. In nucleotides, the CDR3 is TGTGCCAGCAGCCTAGGACTAGTCACCGGGGAGCTGTTTTTT. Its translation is CASSLGLVTGELFF.

The CDR3: CASSLEQGDPGYTF. As DNA, the CDR3 is TGTGCCAGCAGCTTAGAACAGGGGGATCCTGGCTACACCTTC. This chain joins TRBV7-2 and TRBJ1-2, with TRBD1 identical over 8 bases. The CDR3 length is 14 residues. V shed 1 base and J 7 bases; nucleotides not matched to a gene: 5. Germline assignment: CDR1 SGHTA and CDR2 FQGNSA.

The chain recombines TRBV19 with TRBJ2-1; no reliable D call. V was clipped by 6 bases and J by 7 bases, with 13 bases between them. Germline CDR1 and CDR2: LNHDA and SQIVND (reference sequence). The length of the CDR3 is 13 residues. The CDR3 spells CASSNPLANEQFF. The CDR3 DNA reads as TGTGCCAGTAGCAACCCCCTCGCTAATGAGCAGTTCTTC. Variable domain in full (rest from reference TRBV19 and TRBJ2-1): DGGITQSPKYLFRKEGQNVTLSCEQNLNHDAMYWYRQDPGQGLRLIYYSQIVNDFQKGDIAEGYSVSREKKESFPLTVTSAQKNPTAFYLCASSNPLANEQFFGPGTRLTVL.

CDR3 in DNA: TGCAGCGTTGCCGGGACTAGCGGCTACAATGAGCAGTTCTTC. Residues: CSVAGTSGYNEQFF. The chain links TRBV29-1 to TRBJ2-1; 11 bases line up with TRBD2. Trimming cost V 4 bases and J 3 bases; bases outside gene matches: 2. This CDR3 contains 14 residues. Germline CDR1 is SQVTM and CDR2 is ANQGSEA.

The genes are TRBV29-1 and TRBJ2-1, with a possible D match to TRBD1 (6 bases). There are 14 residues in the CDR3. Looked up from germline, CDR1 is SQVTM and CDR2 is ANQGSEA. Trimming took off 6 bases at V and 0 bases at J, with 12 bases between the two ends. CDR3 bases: TGCAGCGTGCGGACCAGGGGCTCCTACAATGAGCAGTTCTTC. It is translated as CSVRTRGSYNEQFF.

This CDR3 is CASSRTSYTEAFF. The DNA of the CDR3 is TGTGCCAGCAGCCGAACATCCTACACTGAAGCTTTCTTT. The chain has TRBV7-9 and TRBJ1-1, with D unresolved. CDR3 length equals 13 residues. V was cut by 5 bases and J by 3 bases, with 10 bases left in between. Germline lookup yields CDR1 SEHNR and CDR2 FQNEAQ (reference sequence).

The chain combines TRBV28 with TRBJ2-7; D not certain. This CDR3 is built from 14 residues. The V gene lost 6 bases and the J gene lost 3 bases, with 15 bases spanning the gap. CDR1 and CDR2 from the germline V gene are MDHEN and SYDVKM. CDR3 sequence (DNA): TGTGCCAGCAGGACGGGCCCCGCAAACTACGAGCAGTACTTC. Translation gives CASRTGPANYEQYF.

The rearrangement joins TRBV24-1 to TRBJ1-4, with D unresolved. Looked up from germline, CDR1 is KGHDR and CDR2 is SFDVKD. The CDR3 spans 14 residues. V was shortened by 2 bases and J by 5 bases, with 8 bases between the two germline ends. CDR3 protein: CATSDSAGNEKLFF. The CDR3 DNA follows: TGTGCCACCAGTGATTCTGCGGGAAATGAAAAACTGTTTTTT.

The CDR3, as DNA: TGCGCCAGCAGCCAAGGGTTAGAGACAGGCCCCAATCAGCCCCAGCATTTT. Translated: CASSQGLETGPNQPQHF. This rearrangement joins TRBV4-1 to TRBJ1-5; D may be TRBD1 (6 bases). The germline V gene has CDR1 MGHRA and CDR2 YSYEKL. This CDR3 comprises 17 residues. The V and J ends lost 1 base and 3 bases respectively, with 16 bases between them.